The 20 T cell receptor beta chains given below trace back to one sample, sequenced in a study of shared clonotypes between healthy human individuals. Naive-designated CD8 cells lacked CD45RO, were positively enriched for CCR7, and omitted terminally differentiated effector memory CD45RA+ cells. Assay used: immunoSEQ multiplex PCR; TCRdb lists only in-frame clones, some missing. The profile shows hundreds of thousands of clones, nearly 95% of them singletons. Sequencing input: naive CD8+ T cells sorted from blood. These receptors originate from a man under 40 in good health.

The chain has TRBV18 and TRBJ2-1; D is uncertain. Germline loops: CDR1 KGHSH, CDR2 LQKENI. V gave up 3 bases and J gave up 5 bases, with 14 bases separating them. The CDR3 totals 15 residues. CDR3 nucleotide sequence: TGTGCCAGCTCACCCAACTCGTGGGAAAACAATGAGCAGTTCTTC. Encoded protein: CASSPNSWENNEQFF.

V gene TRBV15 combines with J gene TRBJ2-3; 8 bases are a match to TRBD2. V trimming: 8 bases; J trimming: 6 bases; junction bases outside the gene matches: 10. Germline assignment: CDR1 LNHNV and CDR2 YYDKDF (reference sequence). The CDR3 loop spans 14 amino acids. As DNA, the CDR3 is TGTGCCACCCATCAAAGCGGGAGTGGGGATACGCAGTATTTT. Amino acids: CATHQSGSGDTQYF.

The CDR3: CSVEGTGTGTYEQYF. In DNA form, the CDR3 reads TGCAGCGTTGAAGGTACCGGGACAGGGACCTACGAGCAGTACTTC. The chain couples TRBV29-1 to TRBJ2-7, with TRBD1 identical over 9 bases. This CDR3 comprises 15 residues. Germline lookup yields CDR1 SQVTM and CDR2 ANQGSEA. With 1 base clipped from V and 2 bases from J, the junction kept 6 bases outside the gene matches.

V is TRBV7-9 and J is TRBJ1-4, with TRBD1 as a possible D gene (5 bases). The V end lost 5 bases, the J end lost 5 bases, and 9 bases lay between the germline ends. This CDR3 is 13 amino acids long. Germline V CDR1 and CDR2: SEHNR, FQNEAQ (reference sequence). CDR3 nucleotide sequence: TGTGCCAGCAGCCCCGGGGCCAATGAAAAACTGTTTTTT. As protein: CASSPGANEKLFF.

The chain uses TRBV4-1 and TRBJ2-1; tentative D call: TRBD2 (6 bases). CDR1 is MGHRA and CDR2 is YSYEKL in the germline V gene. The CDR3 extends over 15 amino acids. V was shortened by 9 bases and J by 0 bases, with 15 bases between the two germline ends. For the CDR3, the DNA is TGCGCCAGTTCGACTAGATTAAGCTCCTACAATGAGCAGTTCTTC. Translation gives CASSTRLSSYNEQFF.

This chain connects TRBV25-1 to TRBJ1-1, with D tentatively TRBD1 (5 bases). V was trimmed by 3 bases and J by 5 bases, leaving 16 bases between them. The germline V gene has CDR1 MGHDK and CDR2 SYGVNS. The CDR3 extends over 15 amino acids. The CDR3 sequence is CASSDLGGGGTEAFF. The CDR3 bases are TGTGCCAGCAGTGATCTCGGTGGGGGGGGAACTGAAGCTTTCTTT.

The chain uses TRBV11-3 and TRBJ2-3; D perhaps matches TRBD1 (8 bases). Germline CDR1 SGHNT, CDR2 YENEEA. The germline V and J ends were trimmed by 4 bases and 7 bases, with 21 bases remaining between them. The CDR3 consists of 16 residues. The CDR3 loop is CASSSRTGQGGNTQYF. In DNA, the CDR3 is TGTGCCAGCAGCTCGAGAACTGGACAGGGAGGGAATACGCAGTATTTT. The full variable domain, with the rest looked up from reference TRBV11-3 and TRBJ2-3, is EAGVVQSPRYKIIEKKQPVAFWCNPISGHNTLYWYLQNLGQGPELLIRYENEEAVDDSQLPKDRFSAERLKGVDSTLKIQPAELGDSAVYLCASSSRTGQGGNTQYFGPGTRLTVL.

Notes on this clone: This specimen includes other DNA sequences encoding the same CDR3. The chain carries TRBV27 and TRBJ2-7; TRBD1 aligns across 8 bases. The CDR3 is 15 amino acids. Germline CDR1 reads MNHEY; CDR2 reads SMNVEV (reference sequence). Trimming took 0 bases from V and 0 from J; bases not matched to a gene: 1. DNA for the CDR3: TGTGCCAGCAGTTTATCGACAGGGGACTCCTACGAGCAGTACTTC. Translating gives CASSLSTGDSYEQYF.

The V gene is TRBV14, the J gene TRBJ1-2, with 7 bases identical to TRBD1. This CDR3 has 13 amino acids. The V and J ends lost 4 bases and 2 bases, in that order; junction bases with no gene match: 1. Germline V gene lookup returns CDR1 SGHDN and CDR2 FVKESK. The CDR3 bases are TGTGCCAGCAGCCCGACAGGGAACTATGGCTACACCTTC. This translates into CASSPTGNYGYTF.

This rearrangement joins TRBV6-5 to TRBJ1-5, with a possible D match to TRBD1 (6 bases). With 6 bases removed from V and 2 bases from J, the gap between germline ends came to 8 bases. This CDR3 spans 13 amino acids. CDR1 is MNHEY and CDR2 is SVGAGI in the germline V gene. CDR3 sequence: CASRPGGNQPQHF. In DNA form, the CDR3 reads TGTGCCAGCAGGCCAGGGGGCAATCAGCCCCAGCATTTT.

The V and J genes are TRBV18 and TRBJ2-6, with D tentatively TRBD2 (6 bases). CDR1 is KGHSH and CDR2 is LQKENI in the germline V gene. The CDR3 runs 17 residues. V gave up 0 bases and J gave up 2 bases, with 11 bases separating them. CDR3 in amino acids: CASSPPGSGAGANVLTF. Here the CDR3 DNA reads TGTGCCAGCTCACCACCGGGTTCGGGAGCTGGGGCCAACGTCCTGACTTTC.

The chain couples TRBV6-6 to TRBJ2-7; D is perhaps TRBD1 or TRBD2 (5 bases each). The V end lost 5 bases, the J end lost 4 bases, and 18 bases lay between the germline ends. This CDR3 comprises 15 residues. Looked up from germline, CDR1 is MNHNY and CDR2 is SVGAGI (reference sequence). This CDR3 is CASSKSTGREYEQYF. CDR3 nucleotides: TGTGCCAGCAGTAAATCAACGGGACGGGAATACGAGCAGTACTTC.

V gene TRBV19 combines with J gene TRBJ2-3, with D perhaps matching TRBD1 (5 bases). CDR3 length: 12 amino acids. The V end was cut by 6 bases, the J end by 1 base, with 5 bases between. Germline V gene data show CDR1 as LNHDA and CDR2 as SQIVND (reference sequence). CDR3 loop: CASSRGTDTQYF. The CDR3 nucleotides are TGTGCCAGTAGCAGGGGCACAGATACGCAGTATTTT.

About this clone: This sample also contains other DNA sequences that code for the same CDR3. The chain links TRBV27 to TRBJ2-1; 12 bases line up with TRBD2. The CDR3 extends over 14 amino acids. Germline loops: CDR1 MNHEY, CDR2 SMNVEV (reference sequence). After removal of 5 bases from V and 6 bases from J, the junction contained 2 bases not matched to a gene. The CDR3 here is CASSPGLAGNEQFF. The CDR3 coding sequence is TGTGCCAGCAGTCCGGGACTAGCGGGCAATGAGCAGTTCTTC.

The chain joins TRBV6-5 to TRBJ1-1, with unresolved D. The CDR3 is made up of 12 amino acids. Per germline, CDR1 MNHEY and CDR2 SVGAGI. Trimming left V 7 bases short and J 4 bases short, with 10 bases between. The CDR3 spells CASKYAGTEAFF. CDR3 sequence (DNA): TGTGCCAGCAAGTATGCGGGCACTGAAGCTTTCTTT.

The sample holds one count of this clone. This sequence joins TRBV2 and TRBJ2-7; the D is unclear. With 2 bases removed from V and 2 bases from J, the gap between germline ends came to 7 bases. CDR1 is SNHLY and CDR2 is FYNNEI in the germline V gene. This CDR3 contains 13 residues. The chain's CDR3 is CASSESFPYEQYF. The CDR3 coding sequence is TGTGCCAGCAGTGAAAGTTTCCCCTACGAGCAGTACTTC.

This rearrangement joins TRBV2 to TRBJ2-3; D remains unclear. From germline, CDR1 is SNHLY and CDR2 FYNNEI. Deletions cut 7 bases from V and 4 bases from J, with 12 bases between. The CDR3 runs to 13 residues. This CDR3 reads CASTVEMPDTQYF. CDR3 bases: TGTGCCAGCACGGTGGAGATGCCAGATACGCAGTATTTT.

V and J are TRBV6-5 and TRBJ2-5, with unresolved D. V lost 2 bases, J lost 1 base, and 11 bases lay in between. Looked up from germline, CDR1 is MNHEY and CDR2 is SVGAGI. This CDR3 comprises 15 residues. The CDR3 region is CASSYGQSGQETQYF. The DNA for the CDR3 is TGTGCCAGCAGTTACGGGCAGTCGGGCCAAGAGACCCAGTACTTC.

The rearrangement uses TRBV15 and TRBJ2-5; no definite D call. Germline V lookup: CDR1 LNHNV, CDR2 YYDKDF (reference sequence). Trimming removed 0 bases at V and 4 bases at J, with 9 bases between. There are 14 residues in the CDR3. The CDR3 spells CATSREEMGETQYF. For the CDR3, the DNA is TGTGCCACCAGCAGAGAAGAAATGGGAGAGACCCAGTACTTC.

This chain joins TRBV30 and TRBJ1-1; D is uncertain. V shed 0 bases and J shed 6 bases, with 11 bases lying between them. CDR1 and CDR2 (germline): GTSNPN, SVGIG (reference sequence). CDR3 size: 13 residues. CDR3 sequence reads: CAWSVQWTSEAFF. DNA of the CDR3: TGTGCCTGGAGTGTACAATGGACCTCTGAAGCTTTCTTT.